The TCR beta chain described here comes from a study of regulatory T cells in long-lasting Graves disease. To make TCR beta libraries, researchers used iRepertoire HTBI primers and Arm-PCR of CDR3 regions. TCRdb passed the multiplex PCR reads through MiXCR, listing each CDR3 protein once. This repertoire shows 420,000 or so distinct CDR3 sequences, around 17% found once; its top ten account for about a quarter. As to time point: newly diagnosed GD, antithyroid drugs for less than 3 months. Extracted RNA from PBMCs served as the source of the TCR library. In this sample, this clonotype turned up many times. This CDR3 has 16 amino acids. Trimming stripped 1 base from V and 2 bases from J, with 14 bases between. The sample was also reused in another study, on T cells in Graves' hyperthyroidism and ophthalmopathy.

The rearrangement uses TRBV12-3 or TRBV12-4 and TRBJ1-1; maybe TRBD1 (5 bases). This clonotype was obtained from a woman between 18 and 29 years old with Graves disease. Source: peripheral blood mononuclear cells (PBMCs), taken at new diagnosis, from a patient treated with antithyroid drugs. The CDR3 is CASSLVWDVKNTEAFF. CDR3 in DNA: TGTGCCAGCAGTTTAGTATGGGACGTTAAAAACACTGAAGCTTTCTTT.